Sequencing of this T cell receptor beta chain was carried out in a study of OX40 agonist ivuxolimab in advanced cancers. Study-level background: The costimulatory receptor OX40 (CD134) was targeted by ivuxolimab, a fully human IgG2 agonistic monoclonal antibody. Intravenous ivuxolimab was administered to patients every 2 weeks at six dose levels: 0.01, 0.1, 0.3, 1.5, 3 and 10 mg/kg. Among the approximately 54 dose-escalation patients, 19 had hepatocellular carcinoma, approximately 15 melanoma, 9 renal cell carcinoma and 9 head and neck cancer. The dose-escalation cohort was approximately 83% male with a mean age of 60 years, ranging from 23 to 79. Prior anti-PD-1, anti-PD-L1 or anti-CTLA-4 therapy was permitted, and checkpoint inhibitors had been received by about 44% of dose-escalation patients. Partial responses were achieved by three dose-escalation patients, of whom one had hepatocellular carcinoma and two had cutaneous melanoma. Peripheral TCRbeta sequencing aimed to test whether ivuxolimab altered TCR sequence diversity and caused clonal T-cell expansion. The monotherapy dose-escalation portion (N ≈ 55 patients) of the phase I ivuxolimab trial is reported in the paper.

For sequencing of the TCRbeta CDR3 region, genomic DNA was extracted from the sorted cells. The immunoSEQ Assay was used for sequencing of TCRbeta CDR3 regions. As stored in TCRdb, this immuneACCESS dataset retains in-frame rearrangements with V and J assigned. A fraction of the clones does not appear; measured against another copy, unresolved V genes explain less than half of the discrepancy, and the remainder lacks a known reason. Recorded for this sample are more than 70,000 clones; roughly 93% of them occurred a single time. The ten largest clonotypes hold 0.33% of the sample. V was cut back by 0 bases and J by 0 bases, leaving a gap of 9 bases between them. CDR1 and CDR2 are read off the germline V gene as LGHNA and YSLEER. The CDR3 covers 15 residues, taking in both the cysteine and the phenylalanine. Of all the DNA, just the CDR3 is kept, 45 bases in frame from base 1. Of note for this clone: The antigen it recognizes is unknown. The sample holds no much larger clone one base away, and base qualities are not on file.

The full study reports these points: At doses of 0.1 to 3.0 mg/kg, clonal expansion of both CD4+ and CD8+ T cells in blood was seen between baseline and week 6. After ivuxolimab, CD8+ T cells had more expanded clones than CD4+ T cells on average. Low levels of normalized T-cell clonal expansion were also seen in some patients who did not respond. In the 0.1-3.0 mg/kg groups, partial responders had among the lowest normalized peripheral clonal expansion, particularly in CD8+ T cells. Which antigens the clonally expanded peripheral T cells were specific for was not determined.

The trial excluded patients who had a history of autoimmune disease or were on systemic immunosuppression. Peripheral blood for TCR sequencing was collected from all dose cohorts at baseline, on cycle 4 day 1, and on cycle 7 day 1. The samples were taken from a phase I, first-in-human, multicenter, open-label dose-escalation trial of ivuxolimab. Adults with locally advanced or metastatic head and neck squamous cell, hepatocellular, melanoma or renal cell carcinoma were enrolled in the trial. Before TCR sequencing, CD4+ T cells and CD8+ T cells were sorted from peripheral blood as separate populations.

The chain is assembled from TRBV4-3 and TRBJ2-7, with an unclear D gene assignment. This sample comprised CD4+ or CD8+ T cells sorted from blood, obtained in a trial of the OX40 agonist ivuxolimab. The TCR sequence derives from an adult with an advanced solid tumor such as melanoma, head and neck, liver or kidney cancer. The CDR3 protein is CASSQDYAVSYEQYF. DNA sequence: TGCGCCAGCAGCCAAGATTACGCGGTCTCCTACGAGCAGTACTTC.